This paragraph reports one T cell receptor beta chain. Antigen: not known. This sample is part of a study of radiation and T cells in renal cell carcinoma. The study, taken as a whole, reports: Sampling covered only around 1 g of each tumor.

Produced via immunoSEQ multiplex PCR; TCRdb's table is partial and in-frame only. The sample includes roughly 5,000 clones, approximately 71% seen only once; the top ten take about 27%. Indicated treatment: treatment-naive control, cytoreductive nephrectomy. Control tumor donors were several females and 10 to 12 males, median age approximately 58 years. The CDR3 runs 13 residues. Per germline, CDR1 SSHAT and CDR2 FNYEAQ (reference sequence). With 2 bases removed from V and 1 base from J, the gap between germline ends came to 5 bases. The TCR originated in a human donor with renal cell carcinoma. The sample here was tumor tissue, taken from a patient whose treatment was nephrectomy without radiotherapy. The chain recombines TRBV7-7 with TRBJ1-1; D gene unclear. The CDR3 DNA follows: TGTGCCAGCAGCTTACGGGAGAACACTGAAGCTTTCTTT. Translated: CASSLRENTEAFF.